These 27 T cell receptor beta chains originate from one sample sequenced in a study of T cell responses to AZD1222 COVID-19 vaccine. Some clones are missing from TCRdb's copy, which holds only in-frame ones; the method was immunoSEQ multiplex PCR. Of some 150,000 clones listed, more than 85% were seen once; the top ten hold around 3.8%. The sample was peripheral blood, taken on day 0 of AZD1222 vaccination. The receptors were gathered from an adult in good health.

V usage is TRBV10-3 and J usage is TRBJ2-5; 8 nucleotides agree with TRBD1. The V gene's germline CDR1 is ENHRY and CDR2 SYGVKD. Trimming at V came to 7 bases and at J to 1 base, leaving 11 bases not matched to a gene. The CDR3 has 16 amino acids. The CDR3 nucleotides read TGTGCCATCAATGGACAGGGAGAGGGTACCCAAGAGACCCAGTACTTC. Protein sequence: CAINGQGEGTQETQYF.

The chain has TRBV10-3 and TRBJ2-3; 13 bases agree with TRBD2. The CDR3 covers 15 residues. CDR1 and CDR2 from the germline V gene are ENHRY and SYGVKD. V lost 7 bases, J lost 5 bases, and 6 bases stayed unmatched. The CDR3 region is CAINGLAGVKDTQYF. The CDR3 DNA reads as TGTGCCATCAATGGACTAGCGGGAGTGAAAGATACGCAGTATTTT.

This chain connects TRBV5-4 to TRBJ2-5; perhaps TRBD1 as D (5 bases). Germline V lookup: CDR1 SGHNT, CDR2 YYREEE (reference sequence). CDR3 length: 16 amino acids. The V and J ends lost 1 base and 2 bases respectively, with 15 bases between them. CDR3 region: CASSLYQGPDQETQYF. CDR3 nucleotides: TGTGCCAGCAGCTTGTACCAGGGCCCGGATCAAGAGACCCAGTACTTC.

This chain connects TRBV6-1 to TRBJ2-7; D is unresolved. Germline CDR1 reads MNHNS; CDR2 reads SASEGT. The CDR3 covers 12 residues. V lost 1 base, J lost 4 bases, and 5 bases lay in between. The CDR3 loop reads CASSEGRYEQYF. The CDR3 DNA reads as TGTGCCAGCAGTGAAGGGCGATACGAGCAGTACTTC.

The chain combines TRBV9 with TRBJ2-3; 7 bases fit TRBD2. This CDR3 is built from 15 residues. Germline CDR1 SGDLS, CDR2 YYNGEE. J gave up 2 bases and V 4 bases, and 7 bases lay outside the gene matches. CDR3 sequence: CASSPYSGLTDTQYF. The CDR3 nucleotides are TGTGCCAGCAGCCCATATAGCGGGCTCACAGATACGCAGTATTTT. The variable domain in full, with the rest retrieved from reference TRBV9 and TRBJ2-3, is DSGVTQTPKHLITATGQRVTLRCSPRSGDLSVYWYQQSLDQGLQFLIQYYNGEERAKGNILERFSAQQFPDLHSELNLSSLELGDSALYFCASSPYSGLTDTQYFGPGTRLTVL.

A single count supports this clone. The rearrangement uses TRBV18 and TRBJ2-7, with 8 bases matching TRBD1. After removal of 2 bases from V and 4 bases from J, the junction contained 4 bases not matched to a gene. The CDR3 contains 14 residues. Germline loops: CDR1 KGHSH, CDR2 LQKENI. In DNA form, the CDR3 reads TGTGCCAGCTCACCATTGGGACAGGAGTACGAGCAGTACTTC. Translating it yields CASSPLGQEYEQYF.

This sequence joins TRBV11-2 and TRBJ2-1; TRBD2 might be the D (5 bases). The CDR3 is 17 residues long. The V gene lost 5 bases and the J gene lost 0 bases, with 17 bases spanning the gap. Germline CDR1 reads SGHAT; CDR2 reads FQNNGV. For the CDR3, the DNA is TGTGCCAGCAGCGCAGGACTCAGGTCTAACTCCTACAATGAGCAGTTCTTC. Protein: CASSAGLRSNSYNEQFF.

The rearrangement uses TRBV3-1 (or the pseudogene TRBV3-2) and TRBJ1-2; TRBD1 matches 9 bases. CDR1 is LGHDT, CDR2 YNNKEL, per germline (reference sequence). Trimming cost V 3 bases and J 0 bases; bases outside gene matches: 2. The CDR3 extends over 15 amino acids. CDR3 loop: CASSHGTGTNYGYTF. The DNA of the CDR3 is TGTGCCAGCAGCCACGGGACAGGGACTAACTATGGCTACACCTTC.

This sequence joins TRBV7-6 and TRBJ1-2; D unresolved. Trimming removed 4 bases at V and 2 bases at J, with 11 bases between. Germline CDR1 is SGHVS and CDR2 is FNYEAQ. There are 14 residues in the CDR3. The CDR3 nucleotides read TGTGCCAGCAGCTCAGATATCAAAAACTATGGCTACACCTTC. Translating it yields CASSSDIKNYGYTF.

The rearrangement joins TRBV9 to TRBJ2-1, with 15 nucleotides matching TRBD2. Germline V gives CDR1 SGDLS, CDR2 YYNGEE. The V segment lost 3 bases and the J segment 2 bases; nucleotides outside the gene matches: 3. The CDR3 consists of 17 residues. The CDR3 protein is CASSGTSGRVPYNEQFF. CDR3 nucleotides: TGTGCCAGCAGCGGGACTAGCGGGAGGGTCCCCTACAATGAGCAGTTCTTC. Full variable domain (remainder filled in from reference TRBV9 and TRBJ2-1): DSGVTQTPKHLITATGQRVTLRCSPRSGDLSVYWYQQSLDQGLQFLIQYYNGEERAKGNILERFSAQQFPDLHSELNLSSLELGDSALYFCASSGTSGRVPYNEQFFGPGTRLTVL.

The chain couples TRBV7-3 to TRBJ2-1; D unclear. V was trimmed by 2 bases and J by 5 bases, leaving 7 bases between them. CDR1 is SGHTA and CDR2 is FQGTGA in the germline V gene. The CDR3 has 13 residues. CDR3: CASSLGLNNEQFF. The CDR3 DNA follows: TGTGCCAGCAGCTTAGGGCTAAACAATGAGCAGTTCTTC.

This clone was observed a few times. The chain is built from TRBV7-8 and TRBJ2-7; 8 bases align to TRBD1. This CDR3 is 15 amino acids long. J lost 5 bases, V lost 2 bases, and 8 bases had no gene match. Germline V gene sequence: CDR1 SGHVS, CDR2 FQNEAQ. DNA of the CDR3: TGTGCCAGCAGCTTACGCCGCGGACAGGGAGACGAGCAGTACTTC. It translates to CASSLRRGQGDEQYF.

V usage is TRBV7-3 and J usage is TRBJ2-7; the match to TRBD2 covers 10 bases. Trimming at V came to 5 bases and at J to 7 bases, leaving 17 bases not matched to a gene. Germline CDR1 reads SGHTA; CDR2 reads FQGTGA. The CDR3 runs 17 residues. CDR3 in DNA: TGTGCCAGCAGCCCTCGGGGAGCGGGAGGGCCGTTGGGTGAGCAGTACTTC. This gives the protein CASSPRGAGGPLGEQYF.

Of note for this clone: An end of the junction differs from the germline gene, which may be a read error. The same CDR3 arises from other DNA sequences in this sample as well. This chain uses TRBV12-5 with TRBJ2-7; D gene uncertain. Germline assignment: CDR1 LGHNT and CDR2 FRNRAP. The CDR3 consists of 14 residues. CDR3 sequence (DNA): TGTGCTAGTGGTTTTGGCGTAAGCTCCTACGAGCAATACTTC. It codes for CASGFGVSSYEQYF. Combining the CDR3 with reference TRBV12-5 and TRBJ2-7 gives the whole variable domain DARVTQTPRHKVTEMGQEVTMRCQPILGHNTVFWYRQTMMQGLELLAYFRNRAPLDDSGMPKDRFSAEMPDATLATLKIQPSEPRDSAVYFCASGFGVSSYEQYFGPGTRLTVT.

J is TRBJ2-1 and V is TRBV19; 12 positions match TRBD2. CDR3 size: 18 residues. The junction had 12 bases not matched to a gene; V was cut back by 2 bases and J by 7 bases. Looked up from germline, CDR1 is LNHDA and CDR2 is SQIVND (reference sequence). The CDR3 DNA sequence: TGTGCCAGTAGTATAAGGGACAACGGACTAGCGGGATCGAATGAGCAGTTCTTC. Translation gives CASSIRDNGLAGSNEQFF.

The chain links TRBV6-5 to TRBJ2-7; a weak D match, TRBD1 (5 bases). V was shortened by 7 bases and J by 7 bases, with 23 bases between the two germline ends. Germline V gene data show CDR1 as MNHEY and CDR2 as SVGAGI. The CDR3 contains 15 residues. CDR3 sequence reads: CASTDPRVGPREQYF. The CDR3, as DNA: TGTGCCAGCACCGACCCCAGGGTTGGGCCGCGGGAGCAGTACTTC.

The V gene is TRBV5-1, the J gene TRBJ2-3; D is unclear. This CDR3 spans 16 amino acids. V was clipped by 0 bases and J by 2 bases, with 13 bases between them. Germline lookup yields CDR1 SGHRS and CDR2 YFSETQ. As DNA, the CDR3 is TGCGCCAGCAGCTTGGGAGGCCAGATCCTCACAGATACGCAGTATTTT. Protein sequence: CASSLGGQILTDTQYF. The entire variable domain, with the rest obtained from reference TRBV5-1 and TRBJ2-3, is as follows: KAGVTQTPRYLIKTRGQQVTLSCSPISGHRSVSWYQQTPGQGLQFLFEYFSETQRNKGNFPGRFSGRQFSNSRSEMNVSTLELGDSALYLCASSLGGQILTDTQYFGPGTRLTVL.

The rearrangement links TRBV9 to TRBJ2-1, with 9 bases aligning to TRBD1. Germline CDR1 SGDLS, CDR2 YYNGEE. After removal of 4 bases from V and 12 bases from J, the junction contained 14 bases not matched to a gene. The CDR3 covers 15 residues. The DNA of the CDR3 is TGTGCCAGCAGCTCATCCGGGACAGGGAATGGATGGCAGTTCTTC. Encoded protein: CASSSSGTGNGWQFF. Looking up the rest from reference TRBV9 and TRBJ2-1 gives the full variable domain: DSGVTQTPKHLITATGQRVTLRCSPRSGDLSVYWYQQSLDQGLQFLIQYYNGEERAKGNILERFSAQQFPDLHSELNLSSLELGDSALYFCASSSSGTGNGWQFFGPGTRLTVL.

This clone has a single count. This sequence joins TRBV5-4 and TRBJ2-3; D unclear. This CDR3 comprises 16 residues. CDR1 and CDR2 from the germline V gene are SGHNT and YYREEE (reference sequence). The V end was cut by 1 base, the J end by 0 bases, with 12 bases between. CDR3 coding DNA: TGTGCCAGCAGCTTGTCGTCGGCTACTAGCACAGATACGCAGTATTTT. Translated, it gives CASSLSSATSTDTQYF. The complete variable domain, with remaining parts taken from reference TRBV5-4 and TRBJ2-3, reads ETGVTQSPTHLIKTRGQQVTLRCSSQSGHNTVSWYQQALGQGPQFIFQYYREEENGRGNFPPRFSGLQFPNYSSELNVNALELDDSALYLCASSLSSATSTDTQYFGPGTRLTVL.

This chain connects TRBV7-8 to TRBJ1-1; D uncertain. The length of the CDR3 is 14 residues. V lost 8 bases and J 3 bases, leaving 16 bases between the germline ends. CDR1 is SGHVS and CDR2 is FQNEAQ in the germline V gene. In nucleotides, the CDR3 is TGTGCCAGCGGTCGGGTCAGATTCGACACTGAAGCTTTCTTT. This gives the protein CASGRVRFDTEAFF.

The V and J genes are TRBV6-5 and TRBJ2-7; 9 nucleotides line up with TRBD1. The junction had 3 bases not matched to a gene; V was cut back by 0 bases and J by 0 bases. Germline V CDR1 and CDR2: MNHEY, SVGAGI. This CDR3 is built from 16 residues. The chain's CDR3 is CASSYSGTGSSYEQYF. The DNA of the CDR3 is TGTGCCAGCAGTTACTCGGGGACAGGGAGCTCCTACGAGCAGTACTTC.

The genes are TRBV12-3 or TRBV12-4 and TRBJ1-6; D unresolved. The germline V and J ends were trimmed by 4 bases and 14 bases, with 15 bases remaining between them. The CDR3 has 13 amino acids. The CDR3 DNA reads as TGTGCCAGCAGTTCCGGGGTCGGGTTGACCCTCCACTTT. Amino acids: CASSSGVGLTLHF.

The chain uses TRBV27 and TRBJ2-1, with a weak D call TRBD2 (6 bases). Germline V gives CDR1 MNHEY, CDR2 SMNVEV (reference sequence). This CDR3 has 16 amino acids. V lost 2 bases and J lost 7, with 18 bases in between. CDR3 sequence reads: CASSLGASVRGNEQFF. CDR3 DNA sequence: TGTGCCAGCAGTTTAGGGGCTAGCGTCAGAGGGAATGAGCAGTTCTTC.

The chain links TRBV19 to TRBJ2-1; 12 bases are shared with TRBD2. V trimming: 5 bases; J trimming: 6 bases; junction bases outside the gene matches: 5. Germline V gives CDR1 LNHDA, CDR2 SQIVND (reference sequence). The length of the CDR3 is 15 residues. CDR3 loop: CASSLLAGGPNEQFF. The CDR3 DNA reads as TGTGCCAGTAGTCTTCTAGCGGGAGGGCCCAATGAGCAGTTCTTC.

This clone came up once. The chain recombines TRBV27 with TRBJ1-2, with D possibly TRBD1 on 6 matching bases. Germline V gives CDR1 MNHEY, CDR2 SMNVEV (reference sequence). V lost 6 bases to trimming and J lost 4 bases, with 15 bases between them. The CDR3 length is 14 residues. CDR3 sequence: CASSYKQGGYGYTF. The CDR3 coding sequence is TGTGCCAGCAGCTATAAACAGGGCGGCTATGGCTACACCTTC.

This chain connects TRBV5-1 to TRBJ2-7; no firm D call. The CDR3 has 12 residues. The V gene's germline CDR1 is SGHRS and CDR2 YFSETQ. V was cut by 1 base and J by 4 bases, with 6 bases left in between. This CDR3 is CASSLQGYEQYF. CDR3 bases: TGCGCCAGCAGCTTGCAAGGATACGAGCAGTACTTC.

For the CDR3, the DNA is TGTGCCACCCAGGTAGGATGGGACACTGAAGCTTTCTTT. This encodes CATQVGWDTEAFF. The V call is TRBV28, the J call TRBJ1-1; the D is unclear. The CDR3 consists of 13 residues. Germline CDR1 MDHEN, CDR2 SYDVKM. Trimming stripped 10 bases from V and 3 bases from J, with 15 bases between.